This T cell receptor beta chain emerged from a study of technical replicates of blood from a handful of donors. Some clones are missing from TCRdb's copy, which holds only in-frame ones; the method was immunoSEQ multiplex PCR. The table includes fewer than 80,000 clones, over 85% detected once. This TCR was sampled from a human donor in good health. Some clones in this sample may be carry-over from other donors' samples. The sequencing sample was made of PBMCs.

CDR3 DNA: TGTGCCATCAGTGAGGGAAACAGGGATGGTACGGCTTTCTTT. It translates to CAISEGNRDGTAFF. The chain has TRBV10-3 and TRBJ1-1, with D possibly matching TRBD1 (6 bases). The CDR3 runs 14 residues. Trimming left V 2 bases short and J 11 bases short, with 18 bases between. Germline CDR1 ENHRY, CDR2 SYGVKD.